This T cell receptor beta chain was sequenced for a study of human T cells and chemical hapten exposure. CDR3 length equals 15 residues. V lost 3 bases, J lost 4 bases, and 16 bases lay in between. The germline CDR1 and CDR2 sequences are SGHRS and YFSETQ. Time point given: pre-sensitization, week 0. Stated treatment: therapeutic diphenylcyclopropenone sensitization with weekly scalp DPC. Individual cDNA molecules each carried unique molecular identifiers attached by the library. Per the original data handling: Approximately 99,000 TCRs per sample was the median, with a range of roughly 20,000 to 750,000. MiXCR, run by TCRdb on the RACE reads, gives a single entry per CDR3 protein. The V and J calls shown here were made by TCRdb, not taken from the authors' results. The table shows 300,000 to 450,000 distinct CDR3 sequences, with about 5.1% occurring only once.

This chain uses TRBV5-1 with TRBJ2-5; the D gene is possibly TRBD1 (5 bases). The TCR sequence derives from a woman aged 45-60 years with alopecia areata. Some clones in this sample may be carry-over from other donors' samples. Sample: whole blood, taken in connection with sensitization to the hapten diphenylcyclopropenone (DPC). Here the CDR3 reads CASSSGLGSRETQYF. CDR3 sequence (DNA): TGCGCCAGCAGCTCAGGGTTAGGGTCTCGAGAGACCCAGTACTTC.